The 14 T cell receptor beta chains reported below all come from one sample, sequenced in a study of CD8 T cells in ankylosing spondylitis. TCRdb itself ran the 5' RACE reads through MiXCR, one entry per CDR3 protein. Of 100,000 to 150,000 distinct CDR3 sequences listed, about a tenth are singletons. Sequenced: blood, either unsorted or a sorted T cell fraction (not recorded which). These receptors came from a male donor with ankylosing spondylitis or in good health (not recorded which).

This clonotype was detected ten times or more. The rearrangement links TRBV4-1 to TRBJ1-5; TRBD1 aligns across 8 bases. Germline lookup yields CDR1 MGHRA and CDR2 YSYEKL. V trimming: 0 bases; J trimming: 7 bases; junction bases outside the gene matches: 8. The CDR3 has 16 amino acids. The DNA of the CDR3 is TGCGCCAGCAGCCAAGATCCTGGACAGGGTTGGCAGCCCCAGCATTTT. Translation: CASSQDPGQGWQPQHF.

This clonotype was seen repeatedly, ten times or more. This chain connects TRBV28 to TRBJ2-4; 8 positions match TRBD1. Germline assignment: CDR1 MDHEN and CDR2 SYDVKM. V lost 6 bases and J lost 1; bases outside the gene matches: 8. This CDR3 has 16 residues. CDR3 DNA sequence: TGTGCCAGCAGCAAAGGACAGGGAGGTGCCAAAAACATTCAGTACTTC. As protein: CASSKGQGGAKNIQYF.

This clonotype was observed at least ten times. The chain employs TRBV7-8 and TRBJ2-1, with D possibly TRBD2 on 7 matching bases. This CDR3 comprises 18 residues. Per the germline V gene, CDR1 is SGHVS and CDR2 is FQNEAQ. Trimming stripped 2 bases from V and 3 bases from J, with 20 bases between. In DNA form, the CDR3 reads TGTGCCAGCAGCTTAAAAAGGGGGGGGCTAGCGGTCTACAATGAGCAGTTCTTC. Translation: CASSLKRGGLAVYNEQFF.

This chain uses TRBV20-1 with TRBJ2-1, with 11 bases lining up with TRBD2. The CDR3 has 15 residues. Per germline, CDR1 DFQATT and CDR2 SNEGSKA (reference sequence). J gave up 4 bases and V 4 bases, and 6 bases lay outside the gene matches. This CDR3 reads CSAIPGLAAYNEQFF. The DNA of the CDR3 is TGCAGTGCTATCCCGGGACTAGCGGCTTACAATGAGCAGTTCTTC.

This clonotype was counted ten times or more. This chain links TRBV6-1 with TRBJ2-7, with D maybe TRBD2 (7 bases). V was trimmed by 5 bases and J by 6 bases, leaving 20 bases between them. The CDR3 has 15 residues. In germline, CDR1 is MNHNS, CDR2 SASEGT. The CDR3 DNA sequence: TGTGCCAGCAGTCCCCGGACAGCGGGATTTGGCGAGCAGTACTTC. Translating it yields CASSPRTAGFGEQYF.

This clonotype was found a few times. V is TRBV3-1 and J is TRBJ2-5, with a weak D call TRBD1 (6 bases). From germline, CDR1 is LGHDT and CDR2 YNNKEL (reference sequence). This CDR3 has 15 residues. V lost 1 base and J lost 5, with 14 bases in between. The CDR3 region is CASSQVGATLETQYF. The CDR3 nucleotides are TGTGCCAGCAGCCAAGTGGGGGCAACCCTCGAGACCCAGTACTTC.

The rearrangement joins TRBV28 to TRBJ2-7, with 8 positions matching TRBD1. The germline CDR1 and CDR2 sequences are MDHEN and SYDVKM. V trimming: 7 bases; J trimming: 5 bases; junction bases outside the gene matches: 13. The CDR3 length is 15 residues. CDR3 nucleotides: TGTGCCAGCAACAAGGCCGGGACAGGTTACCACGAGCAGTACTTC. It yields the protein CASNKAGTGYHEQYF.

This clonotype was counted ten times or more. The CDR3 here is CASQDSPGANVLTF. The CDR3 coding sequence is TGTGCCAGCCAGGACAGTCCCGGGGCCAACGTCCTGACTTTC. The genes are TRBV19 and TRBJ2-6, with a tentative D call TRBD1 (6 bases). Germline V gene sequence: CDR1 LNHDA, CDR2 SQIVND (reference sequence). The CDR3 runs to 14 residues. The V gene lost 9 bases and the J gene lost 4 bases, with 13 bases spanning the gap.

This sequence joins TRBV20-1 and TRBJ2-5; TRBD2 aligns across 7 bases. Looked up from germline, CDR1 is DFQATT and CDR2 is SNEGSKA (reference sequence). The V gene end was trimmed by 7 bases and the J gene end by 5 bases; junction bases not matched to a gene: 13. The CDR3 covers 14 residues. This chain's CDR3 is CSVGGSVDVETQYF. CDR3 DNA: TGCAGTGTTGGCGGGAGCGTTGATGTGGAGACCCAGTACTTC.

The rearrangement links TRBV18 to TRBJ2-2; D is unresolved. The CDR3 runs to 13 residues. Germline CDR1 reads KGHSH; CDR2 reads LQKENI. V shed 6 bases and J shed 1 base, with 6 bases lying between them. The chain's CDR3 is CASSGQNTGELFF. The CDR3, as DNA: TGTGCCAGCTCGGGCCAGAACACCGGGGAGCTGTTTTTT.

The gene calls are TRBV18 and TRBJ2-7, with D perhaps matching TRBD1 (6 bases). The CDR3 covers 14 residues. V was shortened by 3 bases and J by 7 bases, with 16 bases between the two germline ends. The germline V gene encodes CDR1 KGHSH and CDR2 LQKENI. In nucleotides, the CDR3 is TGTGCCAGCTCACCCTCGGGACAACCGGGGGAGCAGTACTTC. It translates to CASSPSGQPGEQYF.

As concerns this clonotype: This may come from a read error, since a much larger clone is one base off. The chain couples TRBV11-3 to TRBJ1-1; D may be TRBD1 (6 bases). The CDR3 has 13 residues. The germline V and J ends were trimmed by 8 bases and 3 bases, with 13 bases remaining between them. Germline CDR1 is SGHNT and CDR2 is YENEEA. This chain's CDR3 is CASGGAGDTEAFF. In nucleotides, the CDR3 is TGTGCCAGCGGAGGGGCAGGGGACACTGAAGCTTTCTTT.

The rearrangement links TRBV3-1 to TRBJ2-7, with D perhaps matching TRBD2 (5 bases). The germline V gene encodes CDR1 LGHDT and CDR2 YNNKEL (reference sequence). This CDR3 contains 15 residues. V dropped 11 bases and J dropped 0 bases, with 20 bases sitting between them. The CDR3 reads CASTQASGSSYEQYF. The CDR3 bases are TGTGCCTCCACCCAAGCCAGCGGCAGCTCCTACGAGCAGTACTTC.

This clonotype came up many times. CDR3 bases: TGTGCCAGCACGTCGAGGAGGAACATTGAGCAGTTCTTC. Translation: CASTSRRNIEQFF. The V call is TRBV12-3 or TRBV12-4, the J call TRBJ2-1; tentatively, D is TRBD2 (5 bases). CDR3 length equals 13 residues. V was clipped by 7 bases and J by 9 bases, with 16 bases between them.